By frequency in the sample, the clone carrying this T cell receptor beta chain is medium-sized. What it binds is not known. This entry comes from a study of liver allograft versus peripheral blood T cells. Overall study context: Recipients' peripheral blood served as the comparator for T cell receptor repertoires in transplanted livers. Study-wide findings and caveats: Reported data describe T cell receptor repertoires within liver allografts as differing from those in peripheral blood.

Each CDR3 protein gets one entry after TCRdb re-called the reads with MiXCR. The sample lists thousands of distinct CDR3 sequences; 15% to 20% were seen once. Germline V gene lookup returns CDR1 PRHDT and CDR2 FYEKMQ (reference sequence). V was pared by 5 bases and J by 4 bases, with 14 bases between. The CDR3 totals 14 residues. The source of this sequence is a human patient who had a liver transplant. The T cells may come from the graft donor. The chain combines TRBV13 with TRBJ1-2; possible D gene TRBD1, 5 bases. DNA for the CDR3: TGTGCCAGCAGCCCGGGGCGGGCCACCTATGGCTACACCTTC. Translated, it gives CASSPGRATYGYTF.